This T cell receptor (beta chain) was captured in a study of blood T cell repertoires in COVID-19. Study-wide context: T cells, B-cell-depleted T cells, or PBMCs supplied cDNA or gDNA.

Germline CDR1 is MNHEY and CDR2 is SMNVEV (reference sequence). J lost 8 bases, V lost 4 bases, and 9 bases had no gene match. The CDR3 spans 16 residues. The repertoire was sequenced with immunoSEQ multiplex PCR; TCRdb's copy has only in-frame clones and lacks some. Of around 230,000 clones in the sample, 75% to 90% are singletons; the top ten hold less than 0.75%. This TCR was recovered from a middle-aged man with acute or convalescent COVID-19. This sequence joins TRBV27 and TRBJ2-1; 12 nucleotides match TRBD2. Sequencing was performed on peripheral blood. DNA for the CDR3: TGTGCCAGCAGTTCGCTAGCGGGGGGGCTAATCGATGAGCAGTTCTTC. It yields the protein CASSSLAGGLIDEQFF.